This section outlines one T cell receptor beta chain sequence together with its context. They ran version v3.0 of the immunoSEQ assay at survey level. Clones were sequenced by immunoSEQ multiplex PCR, and TCRdb holds only the in-frame ones, with some missing. The sample has tens of thousands of clones; nearly 95% are singletons. The sample originates from a study of long-term antiretroviral therapy in people with HIV. Study as a whole: There is a gap of about a decade between the earliest samples and the later 2015 immediate-ART recommendation.

Trimming took off 4 bases at V and 3 bases at J, with 13 bases between the two ends. The germline V gene encodes CDR1 GTSNPN and CDR2 SVGIG (reference sequence). The CDR3 has 13 amino acids. This TCR came from a man aged 25 to 40 with HIV. Source: unsorted PBMCs, taken more than 6 years after starting antiretroviral therapy. This chain connects TRBV30 to TRBJ2-7, with D perhaps TRBD2 (5 bases). The CDR3 is CAWTSVGVYEQYF. DNA for the CDR3: TGTGCCTGGACCTCTGTCGGGGTCTACGAGCAGTACTTC.